This TCR beta chain was obtained from a study of shared clonotypes between healthy human individuals. Whole-study findings and limits: Larger estimated richness was generally recorded for naive subsets relative to memory subsets.

An approximately 180 ng quantity of DNA, some 30,000 T cell genomes, went into the sorted-subset replicate PCRs. The protocol was immunoSEQ multiplex PCR, while the TCRdb copy is restricted to in-frame clones and leaves out a portion. This table has 800,000 to 950,000 clones, about 96% appearing once. V was pared by 2 bases and J by 2 bases, with 16 bases between. Germline CDR1 SEHNR, CDR2 FQNEAQ (reference sequence). The CDR3 has 16 residues. As to this clone: Its antigen is unknown.

Naive CD8 cells comprised CD45RO-negative, CCR7-positively selected cells, excluding terminally differentiated effector memory CD45RA+ cells. Nashville, Tennessee was home to all donors, who were Caucasian adults. This receptor was obtained from a man aged 25 to 45 in good health. The chain has TRBV7-9 and TRBJ2-7, with D possibly called TRBD1 or TRBD2 (5 bases each). Sequenced material: naive CD8+ T cells sorted from blood. The CDR3 DNA follows: TGTGCCAGCAGCTTAACCGAGGGGAATGAGGCCTACGAGCAGTACTTC. Translating it yields CASSLTEGNEAYEQYF.